Below are 25 T cell receptor beta chains sequenced from a single sample in a study of T cells in Graves' hyperthyroidism and ophthalmopathy. Amplification of TCR beta CDR3 regions was performed using RNA transcripts as template. TCR CDR3 underwent first-round RT-PCR with the HTBI primer set. TCRdb reprocessed the multiplex PCR reads via MiXCR and lists one record per CDR3 protein. Seen here are some 570,000 distinct CDR3 sequences, more than 15% observed once, and the top ten hold 15% to 20%. The sample comprised blood. The receptors derive from a woman under 30 with Graves' ophthalmopathy.

This clonotype showed up just a few times. The chain uses TRBV7-3 and TRBJ2-1; either TRBD1 or TRBD2 may fit D (7 bases each). Trimming removed 5 bases from V and 4 bases from J, with 24 bases in between. This CDR3 has 18 amino acids. From germline, CDR1 is SGHTA and CDR2 FQGTGA. CDR3 in amino acids: CASSEFPNPGGDYNEQFF. CDR3 coding DNA: TGTGCCAGCAGCGAATTCCCCAATCCAGGGGGGGATTACAATGAGCAGTTCTTC.

This clonotype was counted ten times or more. V gene TRBV7-3 combines with J gene TRBJ1-1; unclear D gene. This CDR3 is 12 amino acids long. V gave up 5 bases and J gave up 7 bases, with 11 bases separating them. Germline CDR1 and CDR2: SGHTA and FQGTGA. The CDR3: CASSPGRFEAFF. As DNA, the CDR3 is TGTGCCAGCAGCCCCGGCCGGTTTGAAGCTTTCTTT. Drawing the rest from reference TRBV7-3 and TRBJ1-1, the complete variable domain is GAGVSQTPSNKVTEKGKYVELRCDPISGHTALYWYRQSLGQGPEFLIYFQGTGAADDSGLPNDRFFAVRPEGSVSTLKIQRTERGDSAVYLCASSPGRFEAFFGQGTRLTVV.

The table lists this clonotype with many counts. The V gene is TRBV20-1, the J gene TRBJ2-5; 11 bases line up with TRBD2. V gave up 7 bases and J gave up 3 bases; unmatched junction bases: 7. The germline V gene encodes CDR1 DFQATT and CDR2 SNEGSKA (reference sequence). There are 14 residues in the CDR3. CDR3 sequence: CSDQTSGAKETQYF. CDR3 nucleotide sequence: TGCAGTGACCAGACTAGCGGGGCAAAAGAGACCCAGTACTTC.

At least ten counts were recorded for this clonotype. The chain joins TRBV9 to TRBJ1-1, with 10 nucleotides matching TRBD1. The CDR3 has 16 amino acids. J was trimmed by 5 bases and V by 0 bases; bases with no gene match: 7. CDR1 SGDLS and CDR2 YYNGEE come from the germline V gene. CDR3 protein: CASSVGQGAQETEAFF. The CDR3 DNA is TGTGCCAGCAGCGTAGGACAGGGGGCCCAGGAAACTGAAGCTTTCTTT.

V is TRBV15 and J is TRBJ2-5; maybe TRBD2 (6 bases). Looked up from germline, CDR1 is LNHNV and CDR2 is YYDKDF (reference sequence). The length of the CDR3 is 16 residues. V lost 0 bases, J lost 9 bases, and 20 bases lay in between. The CDR3 region is CATSRDLAGTGAAQYF. The CDR3 DNA is TGTGCCACCAGCAGAGATCTTGCGGGGACCGGTGCAGCCCAGTACTTC.

This chain connects TRBV27 to TRBJ2-3; the D call may be TRBD1 or TRBD2 (6 bases each). The germline V gene has CDR1 MNHEY and CDR2 SMNVEV (reference sequence). The CDR3 has 16 amino acids. V was cut by 7 bases and J by 2 bases, with 19 bases left in between. In DNA, the CDR3 is TGTGCCAGCACTCTAGGGGGGCCAGCACCCACAGATACGCAGTATTTT. Protein: CASTLGGPAPTDTQYF.

Only a few counts were recorded for this clonotype. The J gene is TRBJ2-1, the V gene TRBV6-8; a possible D gene is TRBD1 (5 bases). Germline CDR1 is MNHGY and CDR2 is SAAAGT. This CDR3 spans 12 amino acids. The V end lost 6 bases, the J end lost 8 bases, and 11 bases lay between the germline ends. The CDR3 protein is CASRSVGDEQFF. CDR3 nucleotides: TGTGCCAGCAGATCGGTAGGGGATGAGCAGTTCTTC.

The table lists this clonotype with many counts. The rearrangement joins TRBV2 to TRBJ1-4; D perhaps matches TRBD1 (5 bases). V shed 4 bases and J shed 7 bases, with 13 bases lying between them. The CDR3 covers 14 residues. Germline V lookup: CDR1 SNHLY, CDR2 FYNNEI. The CDR3 protein is CASSGVPGPEKLFF. The CDR3 nucleotides are TGTGCCAGCAGTGGCGTTCCGGGACCTGAAAAACTGTTTTTT.

This clonotype was seen a single time. The chain recombines TRBV4-2 with TRBJ1-2; TRBD1 might be the D (5 bases). This CDR3 is built from 15 residues. Germline assignment: CDR1 LGHNA and CDR2 YNFKEQ. The ends were cut back, 0 bases at V and 8 bases at J, with 16 bases in the middle. CDR3 residues: CASSQDNTGFFGYTF. CDR3 bases: TGTGCCAGCAGCCAAGATAATACAGGCTTTTTCGGCTACACCTTC.

The rearrangement joins TRBV2 to TRBJ2-1, with 10 bases lining up with TRBD2. Germline-derived CDR1 and CDR2 are SNHLY and FYNNEI. The V and J ends lost 6 bases and 2 bases, in that order; junction bases with no gene match: 10. The CDR3 consists of 17 residues. CDR3 DNA sequence: TGTGCCAGCAGGCCTAGCGGGAGCGAGGGGCCCTACAATGAGCAGTTCTTC. Translated, it gives CASRPSGSEGPYNEQFF.

This chain joins TRBV4-2 and TRBJ1-1; D may be TRBD1 (6 bases). There are 16 residues in the CDR3. Germline V gene data show CDR1 as LGHNA and CDR2 as YNFKEQ. V was cut by 4 bases and J by 1 base, with 16 bases left in between. This chain's CDR3 is CASSPTGDTWNTEAFF. CDR3 sequence (DNA): TGTGCCAGCAGCCCAACCGGGGACACCTGGAACACTGAAGCTTTCTTT.

This clonotype was seen at least ten times. V is TRBV7-3 and J is TRBJ2-3, with D unclear. The germline CDR1 and CDR2 sequences are SGHTA and FQGTGA. The V and J ends lost 2 bases and 0 bases respectively, with 9 bases between them. The CDR3 is 15 residues long. The CDR3 DNA is TGTGCCAGCAGCTTACTTACCAGCAGCACAGATACGCAGTATTTT. Its translation is CASSLLTSSTDTQYF. Together with reference TRBV7-3 and TRBJ2-3, the CDR3 gives the full variable domain: GAGVSQTPSNKVTEKGKYVELRCDPISGHTALYWYRQSLGQGPEFLIYFQGTGAADDSGLPNDRFFAVRPEGSVSTLKIQRTERGDSAVYLCASSLLTSSTDTQYFGPGTRLTVL.

Worth noting for this clonotype: A much more abundant neighbour one base away suggests this may be a read error. This chain connects TRBV27 to TRBJ1-4, with TRBD1 identical over 9 bases. With 6 bases clipped from V and 5 bases from J, the junction kept 7 bases outside the gene matches. The CDR3 length is 15 residues. Germline V gene lookup returns CDR1 MNHEY and CDR2 SMNVEV (reference sequence). CDR3 sequence (DNA): TGTGCCAGCAGCCCGGGACAGGGCCAAAATGAAAAACTGTTTTTT. It yields the protein CASSPGQGQNEKLFF.

This clonotype was recorded at least ten times. The chain couples TRBV12-3 or TRBV12-4 to TRBJ2-3; TRBD2 agrees at 13 bases. V was pared by 5 bases and J by 0 bases, with 11 bases of the junction left unmatched. The CDR3 contains 19 residues. CDR3 DNA: TGTGCCAGCAGTCTAACACCTTCGACTAGCGGGGGGAGCACAGATACGCAGTATTTT. Translation gives CASSLTPSTSGGSTDTQYF.

The chain couples TRBV6-5 to TRBJ1-4; TRBD1 might be the D (5 bases). This CDR3 region has 14 residues. Germline values: CDR1 MNHEY, CDR2 SVGAGI. Trimming left V 2 bases short and J 5 bases short, with 9 bases between. The CDR3 nucleotides are TGTGCCAGCAGTTACGGCAGGGAAAATGAAAAACTGTTTTTT. Translated, it gives CASSYGRENEKLFF.

The J gene is TRBJ1-4, the V gene TRBV28, with D unresolved. The CDR3 consists of 13 residues. The germline V gene encodes CDR1 MDHEN and CDR2 SYDVKM. V lost 5 bases, J lost 8 bases, and 12 bases lay in between. The CDR3 DNA sequence: TGTGCCAGCAGTAGGTCGGTACGGGAAAAACTGTTTTTT. The encoded protein is CASSRSVREKLFF.

The table lists this clonotype with many counts. The chain carries TRBV7-2 and TRBJ1-2, with D hard to call. Germline V gene data show CDR1 as SGHTA and CDR2 as FQGNSA. CDR3 length: 14 residues. The V gene lost 0 bases and the J gene lost 4 bases, with 9 bases spanning the gap. CDR3 sequence: CASSLAPDGYGYTF. DNA for the CDR3: TGTGCCAGCAGCTTAGCTCCCGACGGCTATGGCTACACCTTC.

This clonotype was detected many times. The chain is built from TRBV5-1 and TRBJ1-2; 8 bases align to TRBD1. Germline V gene data show CDR1 as SGHRS and CDR2 as YFSETQ. CDR3 length: 14 amino acids. J was trimmed by 8 bases and V by 0 bases; bases with no gene match: 6. For the CDR3, the DNA is TGCGCCAGCAGCTTGGCCGGACAGGGAGGAGGCTACACCTTC. This sequence encodes CASSLAGQGGGYTF.

This clonotype appeared a few times. The chain carries TRBV2 and TRBJ1-5; D may be TRBD1 (5 bases). Germline V gives CDR1 SNHLY, CDR2 FYNNEI. The V end was cut by 6 bases, the J end by 15 bases, with 15 bases between. CDR3 size: 11 residues. The DNA for the CDR3 is TGTGCCAGCAGGGGGACGCAACGACGGCATTTT. Residues: CASRGTQRRHF.

This clonotype appeared a few times. V and J are TRBV9 and TRBJ2-5; D not resolved. Germline V gene sequence: CDR1 SGDLS, CDR2 YYNGEE. The CDR3 contains 14 residues. V shed 4 bases and J shed 4 bases, with 14 bases lying between them. CDR3: CASSYEDGRETQYF. The DNA of the CDR3 is TGTGCCAGCAGCTATGAGGATGGCCGAGAGACCCAGTACTTC.

There are many counts of this clonotype. For the CDR3, the DNA is TGTGCCAGCAGCTTAGGCGTAGTGAACACTGAAGCTTTCTTT. This gives the protein CASSLGVVNTEAFF. V usage is TRBV7-9 and J usage is TRBJ1-1; no reliable D call. Trimming cost V 1 base and J 0 bases, with 6 bases left between them. CDR3 length: 14 amino acids. Germline V lookup: CDR1 SEHNR, CDR2 FQNEAQ (reference sequence). The full variable domain, its missing parts supplied by reference TRBV7-9 and TRBJ1-1, is DTGVSQNPRHKITKRGQNVTFRCDPISEHNRLYWYRQTLGQGPEFLTYFQNEAQLEKSRLLSDRFSAERPKGSFSTLEIQRTEQGDSAMYLCASSLGVVNTEAFFGQGTRLTVV.

In its sample, this clonotype was seen a few times. CDR3: CASRRGQGFNQPQHF. The CDR3 nucleotides read TGTGCCAGCAGACGGGGACAGGGCTTCAATCAGCCCCAGCATTTT. J is TRBJ1-5 and V is TRBV28; 9 nucleotides align to TRBD1. Trimming removed 6 bases from V and 3 bases from J; junction bases left unmatched: 6. Germline V gives CDR1 MDHEN, CDR2 SYDVKM. There are 15 residues in the CDR3.

This clonotype was detected only a few times. J is TRBJ2-7 and V is TRBV29-1; 7 bases line up with TRBD2. Germline CDR1 SQVTM, CDR2 ANQGSEA. The length of the CDR3 is 16 residues. The V and J ends lost 2 bases and 3 bases, in that order; junction bases with no gene match: 13. The CDR3 bases are TGCAGCGTTGAAAGGATGAGGGAGGGGTCAGGCTACGAGCAGTACTTC. Its translation: CSVERMREGSGYEQYF.

At least ten counts were recorded for this clonotype. This sequence joins TRBV18 and TRBJ2-1; perhaps TRBD2 as D (6 bases). V dropped 3 bases and J dropped 4 bases, with 10 bases sitting between them. Germline-derived CDR1 and CDR2 are KGHSH and LQKENI. The CDR3 has 14 amino acids. Written as DNA, the CDR3 is TGTGCCAGCTCACCTAGCGGAGGATACAATGAGCAGTTCTTC. The encoded protein is CASSPSGGYNEQFF. Complete variable domain (other parts from reference TRBV18 and TRBJ2-1): NAGVMQNPRHLVRRRGQEARLRCSPMKGHSHVYWYRQLPEEGLKFMVYLQKENIIDESGMPKERFSAEFPKEGPSILRIQQVVRGDSAAYFCASSPSGGYNEQFFGPGTRLTVL.

J is TRBJ1-1 and V is TRBV6-5; 9 bases align to TRBD1. With 2 bases clipped from V and 11 bases from J, the junction kept 9 bases outside the gene matches. CDR1 is MNHEY, CDR2 SVGAGI, per germline. This CDR3 has 14 residues. CDR3 region: CASSYGTGFVEAFF. The CDR3 nucleotides are TGTGCCAGCAGTTACGGGACAGGGTTTGTTGAGGCTTTCTTT.